One and the same sample provided the 7 T cell receptor beta chains below, sequenced in a study of OX40 agonist ivuxolimab in advanced cancers. Profiling relied on immunoSEQ multiplex PCR, and the TCRdb table lists in-frame clones only, not all of them. The sample includes tens of thousands of clones, about nine tenths seen only once; the top ten take about 0.3%. The sample here was CD4+ or CD8+ T cells sorted from blood, taken in a trial of the OX40 agonist ivuxolimab. These receptors originate from an adult with an advanced solid tumor such as melanoma, head and neck, liver or kidney cancer.

With respect to this clone: Within the sample, other DNA sequences also encode this same CDR3. This chain joins TRBV5-4 and TRBJ2-7; D is possibly TRBD1 or TRBD2 (5 bases each). The CDR3 sequence is 14 residues long. Germline lookup yields CDR1 SGHNT and CDR2 YYREEE (reference sequence). Trimming cost V 2 bases and J 2 bases, with 11 bases left between them. CDR3 DNA sequence: TGTGCCAGCAGCTTTGGGACGGTAACCTACGAGCAGTACTTC. Its translation: CASSFGTVTYEQYF.

The CDR3: CASGAPGTGSAEQYF. In nucleotides, the CDR3 is TGTGCTAGTGGCGCCCCCGGGACAGGGAGTGCCGAGCAGTACTTC. The chain carries TRBV12-5 and TRBJ2-7; 9 nucleotides match TRBD1. After removal of 6 bases from V and 6 bases from J, the junction contained 12 bases not matched to a gene. This CDR3 spans 15 amino acids. From germline, CDR1 is LGHNT and CDR2 FRNRAP.

The chain links TRBV7-2 to TRBJ2-5; 7 nucleotides line up with TRBD1. Germline CDR1 is SGHTA and CDR2 is FQGNSA. Unmatched junction bases numbered 18, after V lost 0 bases and J lost 5 bases. This CDR3 contains 19 residues. The CDR3 spells CASSLASTGKYIMGETQYF. The CDR3 DNA reads as TGTGCCAGCAGCTTAGCGTCGACAGGGAAGTATATCATGGGTGAGACCCAGTACTTC.

The gene calls are TRBV10-1 and TRBJ2-2, with D unclear. This CDR3 is 14 amino acids long. Trimming removed 6 bases from V and 1 base from J, with 9 bases in between. In germline, CDR1 is WNHNN, CDR2 SYGVQD (reference sequence). CDR3 in amino acids: CASRATGNTGELFF. The CDR3 nucleotides are TGCGCCAGCAGGGCAACCGGGAACACCGGGGAGCTGTTTTTT.

The chain has TRBV28 and TRBJ2-5; D is undetermined. The J call could be wrong; TRBJ2-7 is a better fit for the DNA end. Per the germline V gene, CDR1 is MDHEN and CDR2 is SYDVKM. The CDR3 has 11 residues. CDR3 DNA: TGTGCCAGCAGTTATTGGGACGAGCAGTACTTC. Translation: CASSYWDEQYF.

V and J are TRBV28 and TRBJ2-7; D possibly corresponds to TRBD1 (5 bases). Germline V gives CDR1 MDHEN, CDR2 SYDVKM. The V end lost 7 bases, the J end lost 5 bases, and 15 bases lay between the germline ends. The CDR3 is made up of 13 amino acids. The CDR3, as DNA: TGTGCCAGCACCCTAAGGGGCCCCCACGAGCAGTACTTC. It translates to CASTLRGPHEQYF.

V gene TRBV2 combines with J gene TRBJ1-6; unclear D gene. CDR3 length: 15 residues. CDR1 and CDR2 from the germline V gene are SNHLY and FYNNEI. V was clipped by 1 base and J by 8 bases, with 12 bases between them. The CDR3 nucleotides are TGTGCCAGCAGTGAAGGTACCGAGGGCCATTCACCCCTCCACTTT. Its protein product is CASSEGTEGHSPLHF. Full variable domain (outside the CDR3, taken from reference TRBV2 and TRBJ1-6): EPEVTQTPSHQVTQMGQEVILRCVPISNHLYFYWYRQILGQKVEFLVSFYNNEISEKSEIFDDQFSVERPDGSNFTLKIRSTKLEDSAMYFCASSEGTEGHSPLHFGNGTRLTVT.